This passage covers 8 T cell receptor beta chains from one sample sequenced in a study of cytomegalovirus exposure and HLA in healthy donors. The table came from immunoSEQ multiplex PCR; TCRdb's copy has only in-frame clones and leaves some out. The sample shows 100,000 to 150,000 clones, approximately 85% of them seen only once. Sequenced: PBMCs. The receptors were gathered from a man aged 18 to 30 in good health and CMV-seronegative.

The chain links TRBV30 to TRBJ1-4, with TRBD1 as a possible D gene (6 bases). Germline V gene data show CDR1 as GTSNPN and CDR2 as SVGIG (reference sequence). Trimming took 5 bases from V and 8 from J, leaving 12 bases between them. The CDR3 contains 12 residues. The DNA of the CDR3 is TGTGCCTGGCTGTGGGGACAAGAAAAACTGTTTTTT. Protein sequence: CAWLWGQEKLFF. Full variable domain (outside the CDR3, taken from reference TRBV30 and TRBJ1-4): SQTIHQWPATLVQPVGSPLSLECTVEGTSNPNLYWYRQAAGRGLQLLFYSVGIGQISSEVPQNLSASRPQDRQFILSSKKLLLSDSGFYLCAWLWGQEKLFFGSGTQLSVL.

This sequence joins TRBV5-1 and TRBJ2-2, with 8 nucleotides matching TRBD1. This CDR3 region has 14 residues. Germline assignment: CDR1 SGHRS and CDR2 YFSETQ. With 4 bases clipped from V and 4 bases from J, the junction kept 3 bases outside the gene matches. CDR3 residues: CASSMDRVTGELFF. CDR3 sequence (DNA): TGCGCCAGCAGCATGGACAGGGTCACCGGGGAGCTGTTTTTT.

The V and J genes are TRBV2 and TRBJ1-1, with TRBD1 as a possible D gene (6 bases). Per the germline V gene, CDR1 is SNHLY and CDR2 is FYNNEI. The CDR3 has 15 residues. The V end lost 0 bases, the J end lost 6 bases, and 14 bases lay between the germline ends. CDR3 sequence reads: CASSEALGGGAEAFF. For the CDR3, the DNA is TGTGCCAGCAGTGAAGCGCTTGGGGGCGGCGCTGAAGCTTTCTTT.

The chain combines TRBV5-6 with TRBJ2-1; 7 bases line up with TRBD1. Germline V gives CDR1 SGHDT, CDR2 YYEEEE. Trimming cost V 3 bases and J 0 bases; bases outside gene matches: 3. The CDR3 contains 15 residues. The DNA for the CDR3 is TGTGCCAGCAGCTACCGACAGGGCTCCTACAATGAGCAGTTCTTC. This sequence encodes CASSYRQGSYNEQFF.

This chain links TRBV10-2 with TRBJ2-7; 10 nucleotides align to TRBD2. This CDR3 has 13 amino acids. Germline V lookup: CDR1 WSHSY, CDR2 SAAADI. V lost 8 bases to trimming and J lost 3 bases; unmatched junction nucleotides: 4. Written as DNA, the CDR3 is TGCGCCAGCGGACCTAGCGGGAGCTACGAGCAGTACTTC. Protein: CASGPSGSYEQYF.

The CDR3 reads CASSGPGLAGIAYEQYF. CDR3 sequence (DNA): TGTGCCAGCAGTGGGCCGGGACTAGCGGGTATAGCCTACGAGCAGTACTTC. This chain connects TRBV25-1 to TRBJ2-7; TRBD2 matches at 12 bases. V lost 4 bases and J lost 2; bases outside the gene matches: 9. The CDR3 runs 17 residues. CDR1 and CDR2 (germline): MGHDK, SYGVNS.

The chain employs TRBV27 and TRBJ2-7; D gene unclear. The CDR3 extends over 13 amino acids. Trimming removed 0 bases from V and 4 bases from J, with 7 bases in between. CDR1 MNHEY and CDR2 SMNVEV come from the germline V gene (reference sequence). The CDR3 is CASSLSRSYEQYF. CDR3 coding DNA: TGTGCCAGCAGTTTATCGAGGTCTTACGAGCAGTACTTC.

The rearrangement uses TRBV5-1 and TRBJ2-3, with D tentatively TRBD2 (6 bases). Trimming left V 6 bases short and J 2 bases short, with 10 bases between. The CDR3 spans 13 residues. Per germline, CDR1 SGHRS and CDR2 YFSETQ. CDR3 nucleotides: TGCGCCAGCATACGGGAGAACACAGATACGCAGTATTTT. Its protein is CASIRENTDTQYF.